The 10 T cell receptor beta chains in this list originate from one sample, sequenced in a study of T cells in Graves' hyperthyroidism and ophthalmopathy. TCR beta CDR3 region amplification was performed from RNA transcripts. TCR CDR3 regions were first amplified by RT-PCR with HTBI primers. TCRdb re-derived calls from the multiplex PCR reads in MiXCR, one entry per CDR3 protein. The sample lists about 290,000 distinct CDR3 sequences, over 15% seen once, with over 45% in the top ten. Sequencing used blood. Receptors were obtained from an older woman with Graves' ophthalmopathy.

The V and J genes are TRBV2 and TRBJ1-5, with D uncertain. The CDR3 loop spans 13 amino acids. Germline CDR1 and CDR2: SNHLY and FYNNEI. The V gene lost 6 bases and the J gene lost 5 bases, with 11 bases spanning the gap. The CDR3 DNA reads as TGTGCCAGCAGAGTCGAGCTGGATCAGCCCCAGCATTTT. This sequence encodes CASRVELDQPQHF.

This clonotype was observed at least ten times. V gene TRBV6-1 combines with J gene TRBJ1-1; D not resolved. In germline, CDR1 is MNHNS, CDR2 SASEGT. Trimming stripped 7 bases from V and 0 bases from J, with 21 bases between. The CDR3 contains 17 residues. CDR3 sequence: CASTDLPVTVVNTEAFF. CDR3 nucleotide sequence: TGTGCCAGCACCGACCTGCCTGTTACTGTAGTGAACACTGAAGCTTTCTTT.

This clonotype was observed at least ten times. The chain couples TRBV28 to TRBJ2-7, with 11 positions matching TRBD1. V gave up 10 bases and J gave up 2 bases; unmatched junction bases: 13. Looked up from germline, CDR1 is MDHEN and CDR2 is SYDVKM. The CDR3 has 16 residues. The CDR3, as DNA: TGTGCCATCACCGGCAGCGGGACAGGGGGTGCCTACGAGCAGTACTTC. Residues: CAITGSGTGGAYEQYF.

This clonotype was detected many times. One junction end does not reproduce the germline sequence, and a read error may be involved. This chain links TRBV7-7 with TRBJ2-7; D gene unclear. Germline loops: CDR1 SSHAT, CDR2 FNYEAQ (reference sequence). This CDR3 has 13 amino acids. The CDR3, as DNA: TGTGCTAGCAGCCGCGCAAACTCCGTCGAGCAGTACTTC. This sequence encodes CASSRANSVEQYF.

The V gene is TRBV19, the J gene TRBJ1-5, with D tentatively TRBD1 (5 bases). The CDR3 has 15 residues. CDR1 and CDR2 from the germline V gene are LNHDA and SQIVND (reference sequence). Trimming took 0 bases from V and 7 from J, leaving 13 bases between them. DNA of the CDR3: TGTGCCAGTAGTATAGAGTACGGGGGGAGGCAGCCCCAGCATTTT. As protein: CASSIEYGGRQPQHF.

This clonotype has at least ten counts. V usage is TRBV20-1 and J usage is TRBJ1-5; 11 bases map to TRBD1. The V gene's germline CDR1 is DFQATT and CDR2 SNEGSKA (reference sequence). The CDR3 runs 17 residues. Trimming cost V 0 bases and J 1 base; bases outside gene matches: 5. CDR3 sequence reads: CSARDHGQGASNQPQHF. CDR3 in DNA: TGCAGTGCTAGAGATCACGGACAGGGGGCAAGCAATCAGCCCCAGCATTTT.

In DNA, the CDR3 is TGTGCCAGCAGTCGAGGACTAGCGGGAGGCTTCGTGATGGATGAGCAGTTCTTC. Amino acids: CASSRGLAGGFVMDEQFF. The chain joins TRBV27 to TRBJ2-1; TRBD2 matches at 14 bases. The CDR3 is made up of 18 amino acids. The germline V gene has CDR1 MNHEY and CDR2 SMNVEV (reference sequence). V shed 5 bases, J shed 8 bases, and the junction held 14 bases outside the gene matches.

In regard to this clonotype: Just one base apart from a much larger clone, this may be a read error. The rearrangement links TRBV7-3 to TRBJ2-5, with 7 bases aligning to TRBD1. V lost 5 bases to trimming and J lost 2 bases; unmatched junction nucleotides: 8. Germline loops: CDR1 SGHTA, CDR2 FQGTGA. CDR3 length: 15 residues. CDR3 amino acids: CASSLSGTEQETQYF. CDR3 DNA: TGTGCCAGCAGCCTCTCGGGGACAGAGCAAGAGACCCAGTACTTC.

This clonotype was detected a few times. CDR3 residues: CASSEGAGGNYGYTF. The CDR3 DNA reads TGTGCCAGCAGTGAAGGCGCAGGGGGAAACTATGGCTACACCTTC. This rearrangement joins TRBV6-1 to TRBJ1-2; 7 nucleotides align to TRBD1. CDR1 and CDR2 (germline): MNHNS, SASEGT. V lost 1 base to trimming and J lost 2 bases; unmatched junction nucleotides: 4. The length of the CDR3 is 15 residues.

In DNA, the CDR3 is TGTGCCAGCAGTCCCCTCAAGGGGGAGGACACTGAAGCTTTCTTT. Its translation: CASSPLKGEDTEAFF. This rearrangement joins TRBV2 to TRBJ1-1; maybe TRBD1 (6 bases). This CDR3 has 15 amino acids. CDR1 and CDR2 from the germline V gene are SNHLY and FYNNEI. V was clipped by 5 bases and J by 3 bases, with 16 bases between them.